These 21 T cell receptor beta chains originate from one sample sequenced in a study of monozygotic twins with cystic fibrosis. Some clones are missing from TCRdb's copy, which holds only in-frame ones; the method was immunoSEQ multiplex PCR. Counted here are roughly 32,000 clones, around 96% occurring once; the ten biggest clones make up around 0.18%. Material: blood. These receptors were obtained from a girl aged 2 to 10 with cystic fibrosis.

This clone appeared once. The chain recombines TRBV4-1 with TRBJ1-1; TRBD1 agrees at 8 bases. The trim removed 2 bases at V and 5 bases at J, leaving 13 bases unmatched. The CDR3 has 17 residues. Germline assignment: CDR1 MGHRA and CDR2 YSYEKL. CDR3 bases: TGCGCCAGCAGCCAACCCTCATACCAGGGGGCGAGAACTGAAGCTTTCTTT. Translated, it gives CASSQPSYQGARTEAFF.

The CDR3 reads CASSVNPREGRNEQFF. CDR3 sequence (DNA): TGTGCCAGCAGCGTCAACCCCCGGGAGGGCCGCAATGAGCAGTTCTTC. V usage is TRBV9 and J usage is TRBJ2-1; 8 nucleotides agree with TRBD2. Germline CDR1 and CDR2: SGDLS and YYNGEE. There are 16 residues in the CDR3. Trimming at V came to 2 bases and at J to 6 bases, leaving 10 bases not matched to a gene.

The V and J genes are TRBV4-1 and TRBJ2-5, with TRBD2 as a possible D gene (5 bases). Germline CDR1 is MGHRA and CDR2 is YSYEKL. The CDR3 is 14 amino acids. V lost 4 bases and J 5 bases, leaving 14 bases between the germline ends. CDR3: CASSPEGLAETQYF. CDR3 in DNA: TGCGCCAGCAGCCCAGAAGGACTGGCGGAGACCCAGTACTTC.

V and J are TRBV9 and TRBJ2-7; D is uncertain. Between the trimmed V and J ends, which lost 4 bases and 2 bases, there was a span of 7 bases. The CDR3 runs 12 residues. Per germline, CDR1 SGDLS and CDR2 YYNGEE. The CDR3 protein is CASSPPAYEQYF. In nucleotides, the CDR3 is TGTGCCAGCAGCCCCCCCGCCTACGAGCAGTACTTC.

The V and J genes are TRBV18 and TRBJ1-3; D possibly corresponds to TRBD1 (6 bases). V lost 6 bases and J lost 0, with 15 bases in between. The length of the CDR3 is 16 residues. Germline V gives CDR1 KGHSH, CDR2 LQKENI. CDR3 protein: CASSAWTESSGNTIYF. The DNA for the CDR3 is TGTGCCAGCTCCGCCTGGACAGAGAGCTCTGGAAACACCATATATTTT.

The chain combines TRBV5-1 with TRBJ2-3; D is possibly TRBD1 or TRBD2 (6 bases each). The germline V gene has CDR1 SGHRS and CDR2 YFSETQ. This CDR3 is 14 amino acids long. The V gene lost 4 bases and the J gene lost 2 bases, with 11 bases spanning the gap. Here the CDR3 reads CASSRGTLTDTQYF. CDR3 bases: TGCGCCAGCAGCAGGGGGACTCTCACAGATACGCAGTATTTT.

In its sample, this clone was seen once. CDR3 sequence reads: CASSQEEAGGNYEQYF. Here the CDR3 DNA reads TGTGCCAGCAGCCAAGAAGAAGCGGGAGGTAACTACGAGCAGTACTTC. J is TRBJ2-7 and V is TRBV4-2; the match to TRBD2 covers 9 bases. Germline V gene lookup returns CDR1 LGHNA and CDR2 YNFKEQ. V shed 0 bases and J 3 bases; nucleotides not matched to a gene: 6. The CDR3 runs 16 residues.

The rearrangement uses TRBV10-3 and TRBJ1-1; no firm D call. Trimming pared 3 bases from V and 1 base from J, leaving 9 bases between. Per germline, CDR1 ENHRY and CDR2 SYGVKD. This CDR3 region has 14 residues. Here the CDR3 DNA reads TGTGCCATCAGTGATTTTGCAGCGAACACTGAAGCTTTCTTT. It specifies CAISDFAANTEAFF.

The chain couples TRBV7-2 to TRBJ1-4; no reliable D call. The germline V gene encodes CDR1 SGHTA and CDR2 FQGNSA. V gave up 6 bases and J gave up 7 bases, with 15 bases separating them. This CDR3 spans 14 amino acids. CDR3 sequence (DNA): TGTGCCAGCAGTAATAGTCCCTTACGTGAAAAACTGTTTTTT. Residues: CASSNSPLREKLFF. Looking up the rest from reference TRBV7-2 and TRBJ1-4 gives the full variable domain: GAGVSQSPSNKVTEKGKDVELRCDPISGHTALYWYRQSLGQGLEFLIYFQGNSAPDKSGLPSDRFSAERTGGSVSTLTIQRTQQEDSAVYLCASSNSPLREKLFFGSGTQLSVL.

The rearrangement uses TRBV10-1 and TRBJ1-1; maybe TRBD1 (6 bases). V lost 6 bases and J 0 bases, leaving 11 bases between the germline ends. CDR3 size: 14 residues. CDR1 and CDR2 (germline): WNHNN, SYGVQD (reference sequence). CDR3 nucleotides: TGCGCCAGCAGCGGGGGACACCTGAACACTGAAGCTTTCTTT. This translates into CASSGGHLNTEAFF.

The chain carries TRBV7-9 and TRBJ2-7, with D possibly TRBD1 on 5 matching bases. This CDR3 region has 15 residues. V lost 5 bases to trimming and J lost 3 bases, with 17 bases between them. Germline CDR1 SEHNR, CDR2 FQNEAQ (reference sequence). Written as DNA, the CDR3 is TGTGCCAGCAGCCTCGACCCCGGCAGGGTCTACGAGCAGTACTTC. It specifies CASSLDPGRVYEQYF. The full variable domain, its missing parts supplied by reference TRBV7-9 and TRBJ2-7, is DTGVSQNPRHKITKRGQNVTFRCDPISEHNRLYWYRQTLGQGPEFLTYFQNEAQLEKSRLLSDRFSAERPKGSFSTLEIQRTEQGDSAMYLCASSLDPGRVYEQYFGPGTRLTVT.

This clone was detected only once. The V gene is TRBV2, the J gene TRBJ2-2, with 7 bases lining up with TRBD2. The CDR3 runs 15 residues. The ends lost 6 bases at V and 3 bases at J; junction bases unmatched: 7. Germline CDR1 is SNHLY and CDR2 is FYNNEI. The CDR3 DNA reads TGTGCCAGCAGCAACCTAGCGGATTACACCGGGGAGCTGTTTTTT. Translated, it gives CASSNLADYTGELFF.

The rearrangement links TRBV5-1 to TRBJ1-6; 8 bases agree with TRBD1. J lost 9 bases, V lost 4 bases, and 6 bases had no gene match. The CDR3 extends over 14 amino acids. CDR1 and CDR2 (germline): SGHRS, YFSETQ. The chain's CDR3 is CASSNRTGLSPLHF. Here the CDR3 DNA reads TGCGCCAGCAGCAACCGGACAGGGCTTTCACCCCTCCACTTT.

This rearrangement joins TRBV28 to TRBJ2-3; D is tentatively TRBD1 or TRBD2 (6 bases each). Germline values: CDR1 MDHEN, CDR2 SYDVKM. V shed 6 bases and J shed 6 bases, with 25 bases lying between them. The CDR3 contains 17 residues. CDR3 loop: CASSQGGADRILDTQYF. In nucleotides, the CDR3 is TGTGCCAGCAGCCAAGGAGGGGCAGACAGGATACTCGATACGCAGTATTTT.

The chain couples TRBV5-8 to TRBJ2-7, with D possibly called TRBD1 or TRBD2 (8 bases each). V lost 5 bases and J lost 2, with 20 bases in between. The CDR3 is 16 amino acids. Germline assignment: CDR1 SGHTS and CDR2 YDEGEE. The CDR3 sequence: CASRNPGGTGPYEQYF. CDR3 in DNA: TGTGCCAGCAGAAATCCGGGGGGGACAGGTCCCTACGAGCAGTACTTC.

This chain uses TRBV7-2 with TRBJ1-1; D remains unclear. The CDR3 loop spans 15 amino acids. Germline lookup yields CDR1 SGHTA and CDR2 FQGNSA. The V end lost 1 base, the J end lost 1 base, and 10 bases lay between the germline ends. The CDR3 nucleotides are TGTGCCAGCAGCTTAGGTTACAGCCCGAACACTGAAGCTTTCTTT. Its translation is CASSLGYSPNTEAFF.

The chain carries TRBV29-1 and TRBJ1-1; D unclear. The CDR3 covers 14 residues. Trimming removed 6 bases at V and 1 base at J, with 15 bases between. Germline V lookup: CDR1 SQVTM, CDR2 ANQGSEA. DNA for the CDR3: TGCAGCGTCGGCCCTGCCTTAACGAACACTGAAGCTTTCTTT. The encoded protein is CSVGPALTNTEAFF.

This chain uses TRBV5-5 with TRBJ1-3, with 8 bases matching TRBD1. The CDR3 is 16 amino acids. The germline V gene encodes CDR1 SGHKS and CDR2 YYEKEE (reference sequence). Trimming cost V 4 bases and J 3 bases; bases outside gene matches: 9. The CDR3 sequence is CASSPPDRASGNTIYF. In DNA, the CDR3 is TGTGCCAGCAGCCCCCCGGACAGGGCTAGTGGAAACACCATATATTTT.

The CDR3 reads CASSYSGQGLVEQYF. The CDR3 nucleotides are TGTGCCAGCAGTTACTCGGGACAGGGGCTCGTCGAGCAGTACTTC. V usage is TRBV6-5 and J usage is TRBJ2-7, with 10 bases fitting TRBD1. Germline lookup yields CDR1 MNHEY and CDR2 SVGAGI. Unmatched junction bases numbered 5, after V lost 0 bases and J lost 6 bases. This CDR3 has 15 residues.

The CDR3 sequence: CSVVSGSYEQYF. The CDR3 coding sequence is TGCAGCGTTGTCAGCGGTAGCTACGAGCAGTACTTC. This sequence joins TRBV29-1 and TRBJ2-7, with D perhaps TRBD2 (5 bases). The CDR3 runs to 12 residues. Germline V CDR1 and CDR2: SQVTM, ANQGSEA. Trimming shortened V by 4 bases and J by 3 bases, and 10 bases separated the two germline ends.

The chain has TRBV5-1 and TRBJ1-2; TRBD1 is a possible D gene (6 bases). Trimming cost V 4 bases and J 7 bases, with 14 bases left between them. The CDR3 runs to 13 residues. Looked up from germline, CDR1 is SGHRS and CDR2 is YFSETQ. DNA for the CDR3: TGCGCCAGCAGCCCTGCGGGGGGCGGTGGCTACACCTTC. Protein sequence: CASSPAGGGGYTF.